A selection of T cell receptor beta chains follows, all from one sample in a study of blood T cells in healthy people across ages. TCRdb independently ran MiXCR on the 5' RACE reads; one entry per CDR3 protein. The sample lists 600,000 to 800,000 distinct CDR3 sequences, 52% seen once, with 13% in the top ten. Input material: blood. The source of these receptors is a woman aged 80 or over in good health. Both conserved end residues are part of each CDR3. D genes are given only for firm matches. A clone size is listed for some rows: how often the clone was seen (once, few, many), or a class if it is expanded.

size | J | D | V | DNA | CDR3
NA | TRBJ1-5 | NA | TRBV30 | TGTGCCTGGAAGGGTGGGGGCCCAAATCAGCCCCAGCATTTT | CAWKGGGPNQPQHF
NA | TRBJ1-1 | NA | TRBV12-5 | TGTGCTAGTGGTTTGAGGACAGAGAACACTGAAGCTTTCTTT | CASGLRTENTEAFF
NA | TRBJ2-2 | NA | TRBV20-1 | TGCAGTGCTAGAGAGGGCGCGGAAGGGACCGGGGAGCTGTTTTTT | CSAREGAEGTGELFF
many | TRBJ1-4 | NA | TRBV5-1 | TGTGCCAGCAGTTTAAGAGCAACTAATGAAAAACTGTTTTTT | CASSLRATNEKLFF
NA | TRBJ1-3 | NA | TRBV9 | TGTGCCAGCAGTCAGGGGTATCCTGGAAACACCATATATTTT | CASSQGYPGNTIYF
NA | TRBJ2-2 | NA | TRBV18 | TGTGCCAGCTCACCACGGGACGGCGAACCGAACACCGGGGAGCTGTTTTTT | CASSPRDGEPNTGELFF
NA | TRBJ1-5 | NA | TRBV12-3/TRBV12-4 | TGTGCCAGCAGTTTGAGCGACCGGCCCAATCAGCCCCAGCATTTT | CASSLSDRPNQPQHF
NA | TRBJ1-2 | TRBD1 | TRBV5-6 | TGTGCCGGCAGCTTGGGACAGGTCCAGGGCTACACCTTC | CAGSLGQVQGYTF
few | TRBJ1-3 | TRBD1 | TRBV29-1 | TGCAGCGCTGACAGGGTGGGAGGAAACACCATATATTTT | CSADRVGGNTIYF
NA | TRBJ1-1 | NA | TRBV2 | TGTGCCAGCAGCCAGATTCTGCTCGCTGAAGCTTTCTTT | CASSQILLAEAFF
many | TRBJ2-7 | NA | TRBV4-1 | TGCGCCAGCAGCCAAGAATGGGAAAGGGCCACCTACGAGCAGTACTTC | CASSQEWERATYEQYF
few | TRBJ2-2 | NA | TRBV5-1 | TGCGCCAGCAGCAGGAGCTATGCCGCGAACACCGGGGAGCTGTTTTTT | CASSRSYAANTGELFF
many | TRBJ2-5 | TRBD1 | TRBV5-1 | TGCGCCAGCAGCCCTACCCCGGACAGGATCCAAGAGACCCAGTACTTC | CASSPTPDRIQETQYF
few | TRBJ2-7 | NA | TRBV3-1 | TGTGCCAGCAGCCAGGGGAGTGGCGGCTACGAGCAGTACTTC | CASSQGSGGYEQYF
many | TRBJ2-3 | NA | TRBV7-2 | TGTGCCAGCAGCCAAGTCGGCGGATATAGCACAGATACGCAGTATTTT | CASSQVGGYSTDTQYF
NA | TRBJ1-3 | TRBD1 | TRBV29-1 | TGCAGCGTTATCGACAGGGGAGGAAGCACCATATATTTT | CSVIDRGGSTIYF
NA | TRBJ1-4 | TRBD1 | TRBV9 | TGTGCCGGCAGCGCCGGGACAGGGAGTGAAAAACTGTTTTTT | CAGSAGTGSEKLFF
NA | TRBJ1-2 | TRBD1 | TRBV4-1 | TGCGCCAGCGGCCAAGAATTAGGGACAGGGCGGTCATGGGGCTACACCTTC | CASGQELGTGRSWGYTF
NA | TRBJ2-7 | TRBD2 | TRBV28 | TGTGCCAGCAGTTTATTAACCGCCCGTCGACTAGCAGGCTCCTACAATGAGCAGTACTTC | CASSLLTARRLAGSYNEQYF
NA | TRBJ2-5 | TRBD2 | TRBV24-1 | TGTGCCACCAGTGGGGGATCGGGAGGTGGAGAGACCCAGTACTTC | CATSGGSGGGETQYF
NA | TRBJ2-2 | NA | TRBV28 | TGTGCCAGCAGTTCTGGGGAGCTGTTTTTT | CASSSGELFF
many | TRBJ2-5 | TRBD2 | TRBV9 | TGTGCCAGCAGCGTGGGGACTATTCGAGAGACCCAGTACTTC | CASSVGTIRETQYF
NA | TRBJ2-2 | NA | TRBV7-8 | TGTGCCAGCAGCTTATTTCGGGGGGCGGGGGACACCGGGGAGCTGTTTTTT | CASSLFRGAGDTGELFF
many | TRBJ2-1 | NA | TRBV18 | TGTGCCAGCTCACCAACTCCGGGGAATGAGCAGTTCTTC | CASSPTPGNEQFF
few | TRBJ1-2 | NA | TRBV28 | TGTGCCAGCAGTTCGGCGGGACGGAATAACTATGGCTACACCTTC | CASSSAGRNNYGYTF
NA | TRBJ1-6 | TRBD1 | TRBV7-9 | TGTGCCAGCAGCTTGACAGGGCTCTATAATTCACCCCTCCACTTT | CASSLTGLYNSPLHF